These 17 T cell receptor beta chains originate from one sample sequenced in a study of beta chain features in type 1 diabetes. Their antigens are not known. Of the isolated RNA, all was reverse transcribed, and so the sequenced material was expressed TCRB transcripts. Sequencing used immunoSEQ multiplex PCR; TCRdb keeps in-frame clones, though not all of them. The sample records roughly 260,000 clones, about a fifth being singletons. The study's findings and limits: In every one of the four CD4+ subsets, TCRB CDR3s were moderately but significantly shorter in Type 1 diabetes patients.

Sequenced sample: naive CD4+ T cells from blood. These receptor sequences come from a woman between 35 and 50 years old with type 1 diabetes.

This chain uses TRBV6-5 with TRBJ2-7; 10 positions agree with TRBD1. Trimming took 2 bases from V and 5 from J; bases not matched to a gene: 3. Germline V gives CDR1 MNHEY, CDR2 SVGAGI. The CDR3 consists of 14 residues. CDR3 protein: CASSYGQGVHEQYF. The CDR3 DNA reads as TGTGCCAGCAGTTACGGACAGGGGGTCCACGAGCAGTACTTC.

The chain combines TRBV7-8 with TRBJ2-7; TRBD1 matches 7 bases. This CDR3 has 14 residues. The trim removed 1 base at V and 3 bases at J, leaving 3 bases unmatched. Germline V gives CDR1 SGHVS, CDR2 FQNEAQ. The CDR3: CASSLEGTDYEQYF. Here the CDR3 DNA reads TGTGCCAGCAGCTTAGAAGGGACAGACTACGAGCAGTACTTC.

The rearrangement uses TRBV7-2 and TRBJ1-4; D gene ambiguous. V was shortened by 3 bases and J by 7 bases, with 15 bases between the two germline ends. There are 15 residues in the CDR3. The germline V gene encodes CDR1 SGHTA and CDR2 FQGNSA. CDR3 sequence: CASSFVREAAEKLFF. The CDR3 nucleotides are TGTGCCAGCAGCTTCGTAAGGGAGGCGGCTGAAAAACTGTTTTTT.

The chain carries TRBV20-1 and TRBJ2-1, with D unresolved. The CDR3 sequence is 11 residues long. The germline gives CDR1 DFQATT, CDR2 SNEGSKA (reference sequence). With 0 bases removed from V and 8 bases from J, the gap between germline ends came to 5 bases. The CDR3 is CSARDLYEQFF. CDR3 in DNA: TGCAGTGCTAGAGATCTGTATGAGCAGTTCTTC.

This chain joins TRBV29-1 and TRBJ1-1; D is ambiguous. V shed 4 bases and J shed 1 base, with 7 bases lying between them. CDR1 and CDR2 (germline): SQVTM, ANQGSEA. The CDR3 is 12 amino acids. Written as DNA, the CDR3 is TGCAGCGTTGTGGGCCAGAACACTGAAGCTTTCTTT. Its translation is CSVVGQNTEAFF.

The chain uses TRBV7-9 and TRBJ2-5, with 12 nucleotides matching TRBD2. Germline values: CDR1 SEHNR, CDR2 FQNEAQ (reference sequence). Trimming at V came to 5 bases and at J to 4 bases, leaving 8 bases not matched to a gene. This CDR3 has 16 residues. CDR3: CASSQWTSGTGETQYF. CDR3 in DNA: TGTGCCAGCAGCCAATGGACTAGCGGGACTGGAGAGACCCAGTACTTC.

CDR3 residues: CASSSVRASDLGEQFF. As DNA, the CDR3 is TGTGCCAGCAGCTCAGTTAGGGCTAGCGATTTGGGTGAGCAGTTCTTC. The chain has TRBV5-4 and TRBJ2-1; possibly TRBD2 for D (6 bases). V lost 3 bases to trimming and J lost 9 bases, with 22 bases between them. The CDR3 loop spans 16 amino acids. Per the germline V gene, CDR1 is SGHNT and CDR2 is YYREEE (reference sequence).

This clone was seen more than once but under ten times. DNA for the CDR3: TGTGCCATCAGCTCAACCCGGGACGAGCAGTACTTC. This encodes CAISSTRDEQYF. V and J are TRBV10-3 and TRBJ2-7; no clear D gene. The germline V and J ends were trimmed by 6 bases and 5 bases, with 11 bases remaining between them. From germline, CDR1 is ENHRY and CDR2 SYGVKD. This CDR3 has 12 residues.

The CDR3 nucleotides are TGTGCCAGCAGCCAAGATTCCGCTGGGAGGAAAGCTTTCTTT. It translates to CASSQDSAGRKAFF. The rearrangement uses TRBV4-2 and TRBJ1-1; no clear D gene. Trimming left V 0 bases short and J 9 bases short, with 14 bases between. CDR3 size: 14 residues. Germline CDR1 reads LGHNA; CDR2 reads YNFKEQ.

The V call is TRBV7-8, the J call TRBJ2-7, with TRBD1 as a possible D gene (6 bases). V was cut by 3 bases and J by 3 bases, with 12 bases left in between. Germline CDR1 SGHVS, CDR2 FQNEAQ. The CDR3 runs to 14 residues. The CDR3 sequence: CASSLRQEYYEQYF. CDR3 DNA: TGTGCCAGCAGCTTGAGACAGGAATACTACGAGCAGTACTTC. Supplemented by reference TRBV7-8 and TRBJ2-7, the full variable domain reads GAGVSQSPRYKVAKRGQDVALRCDPISGHVSLFWYQQALGQGPEFLTYFQNEAQLDKSGLPSDRFFAERPEGSVSTLKIQRTQQEDSAVYLCASSLRQEYYEQYFGPGTRLTVT.

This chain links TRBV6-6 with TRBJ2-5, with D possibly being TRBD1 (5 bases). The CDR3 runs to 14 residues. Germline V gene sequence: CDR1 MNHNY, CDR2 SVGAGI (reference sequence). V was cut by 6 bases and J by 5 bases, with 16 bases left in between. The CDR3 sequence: CASRTGHLGETQYF. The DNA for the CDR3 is TGTGCCAGCAGGACTGGACATCTTGGGGAGACCCAGTACTTC.

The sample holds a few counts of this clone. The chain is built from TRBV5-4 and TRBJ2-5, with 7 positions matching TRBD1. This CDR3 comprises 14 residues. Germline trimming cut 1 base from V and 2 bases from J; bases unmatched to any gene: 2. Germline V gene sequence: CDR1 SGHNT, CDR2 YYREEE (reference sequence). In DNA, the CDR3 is TGTGCCAGCAGCTTGTCCAGGGGGCAAGAGACCCAGTACTTC. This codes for CASSLSRGQETQYF.

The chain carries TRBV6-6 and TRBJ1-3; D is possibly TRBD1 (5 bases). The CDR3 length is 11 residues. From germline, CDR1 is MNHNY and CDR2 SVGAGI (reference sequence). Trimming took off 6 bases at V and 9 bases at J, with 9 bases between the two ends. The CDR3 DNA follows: TGTGCCAGCAGCCAGGGAGGCACCATATATTTT. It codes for CASSQGGTIYF.

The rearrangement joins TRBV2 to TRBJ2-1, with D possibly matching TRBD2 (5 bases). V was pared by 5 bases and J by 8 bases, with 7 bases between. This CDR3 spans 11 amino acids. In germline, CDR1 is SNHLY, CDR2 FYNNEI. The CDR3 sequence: CASSMRDEQFF. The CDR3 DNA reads TGTGCCAGCAGTATGCGGGATGAGCAGTTCTTC.

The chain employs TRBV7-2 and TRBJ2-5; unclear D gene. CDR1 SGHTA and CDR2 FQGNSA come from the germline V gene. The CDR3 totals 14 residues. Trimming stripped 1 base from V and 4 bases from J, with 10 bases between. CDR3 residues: CASSLGFSGETQYF. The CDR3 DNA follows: TGTGCCAGCAGCTTAGGATTCTCCGGAGAGACCCAGTACTTC.

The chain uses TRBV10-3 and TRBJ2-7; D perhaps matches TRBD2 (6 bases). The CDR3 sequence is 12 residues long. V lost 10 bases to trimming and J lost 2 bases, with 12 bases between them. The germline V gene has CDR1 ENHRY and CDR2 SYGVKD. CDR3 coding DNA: TGTGCCACCGCCCGACTAGCCTACGAGCAGTACTTC. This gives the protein CATARLAYEQYF.

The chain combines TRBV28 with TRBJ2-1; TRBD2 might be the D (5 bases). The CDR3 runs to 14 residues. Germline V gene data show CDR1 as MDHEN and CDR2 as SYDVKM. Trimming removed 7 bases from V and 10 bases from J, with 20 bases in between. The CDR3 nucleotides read TGTGCCAGCACCCCATCATTGGGAGTTCAGGAGCAGTTCTTC. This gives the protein CASTPSLGVQEQFF.